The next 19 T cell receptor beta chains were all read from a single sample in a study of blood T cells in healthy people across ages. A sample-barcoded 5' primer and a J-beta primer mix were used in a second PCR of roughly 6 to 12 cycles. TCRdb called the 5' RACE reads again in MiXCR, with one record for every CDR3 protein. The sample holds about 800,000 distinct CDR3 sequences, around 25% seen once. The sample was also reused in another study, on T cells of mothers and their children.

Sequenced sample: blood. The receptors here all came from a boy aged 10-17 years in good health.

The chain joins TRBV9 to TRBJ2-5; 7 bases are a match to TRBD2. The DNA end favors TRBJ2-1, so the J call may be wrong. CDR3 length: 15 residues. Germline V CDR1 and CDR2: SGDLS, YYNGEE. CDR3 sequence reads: CASSGSGESGNEQFF. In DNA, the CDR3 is TGTGCCAGCAGCGGAAGCGGGGAATCCGGGAATGAGCAGTTCTTC.

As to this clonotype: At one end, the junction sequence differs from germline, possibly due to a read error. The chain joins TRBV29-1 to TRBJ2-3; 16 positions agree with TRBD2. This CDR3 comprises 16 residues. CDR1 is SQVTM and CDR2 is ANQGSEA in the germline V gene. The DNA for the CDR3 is TGCAGCGTAGAAGGGACTAGCGGGAGGGCCAGGGATACGCAGTATTTT. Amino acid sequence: CSVEGTSGRARDTQYF.

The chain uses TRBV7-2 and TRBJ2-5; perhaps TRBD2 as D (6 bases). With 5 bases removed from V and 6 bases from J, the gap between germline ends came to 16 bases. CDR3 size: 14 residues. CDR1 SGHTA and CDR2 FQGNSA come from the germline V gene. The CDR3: CASSPGLSGQTQYF. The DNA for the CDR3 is TGTGCCAGCAGCCCGGGACTCTCAGGGCAGACCCAGTACTTC.

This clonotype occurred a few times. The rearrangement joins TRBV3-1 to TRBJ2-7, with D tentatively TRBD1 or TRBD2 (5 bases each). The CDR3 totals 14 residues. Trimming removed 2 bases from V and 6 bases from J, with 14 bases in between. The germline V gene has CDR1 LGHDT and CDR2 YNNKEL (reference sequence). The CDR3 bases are TGTGCCAGCAGCCAAATGGGGGATGGGACCGAGCAGTACTTC. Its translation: CASSQMGDGTEQYF.

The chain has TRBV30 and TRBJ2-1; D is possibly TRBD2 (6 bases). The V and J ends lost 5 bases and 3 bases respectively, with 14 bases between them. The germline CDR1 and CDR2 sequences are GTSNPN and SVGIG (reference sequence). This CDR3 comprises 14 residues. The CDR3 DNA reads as TGTGCCTGGGGATCCGGGGGATACTACAATGAGCAGTTCTTC. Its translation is CAWGSGGYYNEQFF.

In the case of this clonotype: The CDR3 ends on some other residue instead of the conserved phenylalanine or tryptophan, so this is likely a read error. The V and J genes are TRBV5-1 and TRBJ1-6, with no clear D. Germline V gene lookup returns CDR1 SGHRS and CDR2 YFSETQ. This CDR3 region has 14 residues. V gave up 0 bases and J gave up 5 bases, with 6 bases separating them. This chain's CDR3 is CASSLANNNSPLHL. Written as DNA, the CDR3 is TGCGCCAGCAGCTTGGCCAATAATAATTCACCCCTCCACCTT.

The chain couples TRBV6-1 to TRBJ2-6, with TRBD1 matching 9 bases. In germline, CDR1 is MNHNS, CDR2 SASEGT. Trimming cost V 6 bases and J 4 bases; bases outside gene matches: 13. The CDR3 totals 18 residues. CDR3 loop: CASRSGTGIPWGANVLTF. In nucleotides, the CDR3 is TGTGCCAGCAGGTCCGGGACAGGGATCCCTTGGGGGGCCAACGTCCTGACTTTC.

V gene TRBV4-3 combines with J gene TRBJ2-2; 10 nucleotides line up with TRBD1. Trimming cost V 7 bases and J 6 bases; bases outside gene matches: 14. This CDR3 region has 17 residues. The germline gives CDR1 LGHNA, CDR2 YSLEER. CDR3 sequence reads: CASNPSFGQGEAGELFF. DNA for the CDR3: TGCGCCAGCAACCCTAGTTTTGGACAGGGGGAAGCCGGGGAGCTGTTTTTT.

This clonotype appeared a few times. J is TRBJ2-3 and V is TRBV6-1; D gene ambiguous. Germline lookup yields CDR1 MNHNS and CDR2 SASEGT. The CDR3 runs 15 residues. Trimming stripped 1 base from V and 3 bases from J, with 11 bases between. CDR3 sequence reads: CASSEGGFKTDTQYF. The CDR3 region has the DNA TGTGCCAGCAGTGAAGGTGGCTTTAAGACAGATACGCAGTATTTT.

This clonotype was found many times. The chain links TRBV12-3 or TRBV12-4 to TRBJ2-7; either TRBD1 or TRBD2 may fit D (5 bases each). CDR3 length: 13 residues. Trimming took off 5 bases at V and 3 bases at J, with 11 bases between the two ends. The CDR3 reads CASSTRDLYEQYF. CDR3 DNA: TGTGCCAGCAGTACCCGGGACCTCTACGAGCAGTACTTC.

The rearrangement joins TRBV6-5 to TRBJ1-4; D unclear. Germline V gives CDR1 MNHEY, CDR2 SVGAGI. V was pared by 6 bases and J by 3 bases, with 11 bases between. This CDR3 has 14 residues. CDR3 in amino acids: CASRSPMANEKLFF. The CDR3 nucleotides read TGTGCCAGCAGATCACCGATGGCTAATGAAAAACTGTTTTTT.

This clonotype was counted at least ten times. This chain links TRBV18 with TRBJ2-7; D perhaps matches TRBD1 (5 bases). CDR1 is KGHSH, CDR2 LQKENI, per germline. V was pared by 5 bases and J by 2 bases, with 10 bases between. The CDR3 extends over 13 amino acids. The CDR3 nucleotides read TGTGCCAGCTCATCAGGGTCCGCCTACGAGCAGTACTTC. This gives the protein CASSSGSAYEQYF.

As DNA, the CDR3 is TGTGCCAGCAGCCCCGGGGCTCGCTCCTACAATGAGCAGTTCTTC. This sequence encodes CASSPGARSYNEQFF. J is TRBJ2-1 and V is TRBV28; D may correspond to TRBD1 or TRBD2 (5 bases each). Deletions cut 6 bases from V and 0 bases from J, with 12 bases between. The CDR3 is 15 residues long. Germline V gene sequence: CDR1 MDHEN, CDR2 SYDVKM.

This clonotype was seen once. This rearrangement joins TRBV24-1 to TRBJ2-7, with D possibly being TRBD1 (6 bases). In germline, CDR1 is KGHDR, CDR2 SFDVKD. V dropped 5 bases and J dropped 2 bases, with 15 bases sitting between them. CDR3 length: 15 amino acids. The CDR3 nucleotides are TGTGCCACCAGTGGGGGAGAGGGGGTCGCCTACGAGCAGTACTTC. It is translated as CATSGGEGVAYEQYF.

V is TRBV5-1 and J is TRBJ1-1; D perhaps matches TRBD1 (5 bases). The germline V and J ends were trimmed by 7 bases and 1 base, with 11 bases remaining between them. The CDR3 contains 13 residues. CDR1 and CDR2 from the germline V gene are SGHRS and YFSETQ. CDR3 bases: TGCGCCAGCCTACAGGCGCCGAACACTGAAGCTTTCTTT. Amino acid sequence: CASLQAPNTEAFF.

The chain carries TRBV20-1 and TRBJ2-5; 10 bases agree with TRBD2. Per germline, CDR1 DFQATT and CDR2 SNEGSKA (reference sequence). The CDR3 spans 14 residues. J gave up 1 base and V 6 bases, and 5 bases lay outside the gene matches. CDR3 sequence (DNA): TGCAGTGCCTATGGACTAGCGGTCCAAGAGACCCAGTACTTC. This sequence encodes CSAYGLAVQETQYF.

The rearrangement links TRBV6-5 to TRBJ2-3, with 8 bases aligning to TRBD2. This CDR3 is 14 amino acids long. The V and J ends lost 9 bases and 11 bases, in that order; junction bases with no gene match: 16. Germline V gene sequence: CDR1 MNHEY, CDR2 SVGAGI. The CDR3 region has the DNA TGTGCCAGTTCAGCGGGGGTATTGGCGGTTGGGCAGTATTTT. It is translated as CASSAGVLAVGQYF.

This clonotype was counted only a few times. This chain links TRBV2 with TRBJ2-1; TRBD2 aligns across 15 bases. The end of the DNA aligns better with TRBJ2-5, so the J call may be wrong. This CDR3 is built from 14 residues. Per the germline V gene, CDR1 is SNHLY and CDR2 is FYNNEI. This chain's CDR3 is CASGTSGGSETQYF. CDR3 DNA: TGTGCCAGCGGGACTAGCGGGGGGTCGGAGACCCAGTACTTC.

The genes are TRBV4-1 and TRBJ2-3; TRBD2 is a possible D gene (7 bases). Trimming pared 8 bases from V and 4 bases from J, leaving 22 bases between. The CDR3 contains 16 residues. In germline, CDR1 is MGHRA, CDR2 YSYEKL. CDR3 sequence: CASGGAGFFASDTQYF. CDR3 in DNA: TGCGCCAGCGGGGGGGCCGGGTTTTTCGCGTCAGATACGCAGTATTTT.